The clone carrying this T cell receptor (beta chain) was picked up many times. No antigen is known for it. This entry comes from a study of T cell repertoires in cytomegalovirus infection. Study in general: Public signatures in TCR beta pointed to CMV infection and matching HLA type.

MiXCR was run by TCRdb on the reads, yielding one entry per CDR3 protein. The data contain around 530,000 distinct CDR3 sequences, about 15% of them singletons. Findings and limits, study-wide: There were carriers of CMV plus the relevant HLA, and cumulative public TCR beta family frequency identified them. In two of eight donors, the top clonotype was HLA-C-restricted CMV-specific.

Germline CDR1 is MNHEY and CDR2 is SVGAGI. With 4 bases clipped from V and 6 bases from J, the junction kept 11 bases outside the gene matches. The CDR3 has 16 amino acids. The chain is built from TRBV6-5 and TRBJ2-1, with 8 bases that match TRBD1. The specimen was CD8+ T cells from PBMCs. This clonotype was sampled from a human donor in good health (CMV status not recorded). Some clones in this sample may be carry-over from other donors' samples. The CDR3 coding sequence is TGTGCCAGCAGTTCTACCGGACAGGGCCGTGGCAATGAGCAGTTCTTC. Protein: CASSSTGQGRGNEQFF.